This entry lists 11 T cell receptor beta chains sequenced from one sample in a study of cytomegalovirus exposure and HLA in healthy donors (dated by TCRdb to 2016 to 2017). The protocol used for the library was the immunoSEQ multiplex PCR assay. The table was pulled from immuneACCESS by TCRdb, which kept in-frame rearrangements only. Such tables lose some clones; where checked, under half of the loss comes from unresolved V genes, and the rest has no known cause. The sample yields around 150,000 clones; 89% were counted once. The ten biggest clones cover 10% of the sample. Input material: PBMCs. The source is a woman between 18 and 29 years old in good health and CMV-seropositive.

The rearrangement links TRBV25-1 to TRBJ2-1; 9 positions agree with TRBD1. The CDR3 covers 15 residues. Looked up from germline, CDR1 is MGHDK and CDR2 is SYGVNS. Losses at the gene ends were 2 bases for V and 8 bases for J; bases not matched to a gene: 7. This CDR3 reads CASSEGTGFDDEQFF. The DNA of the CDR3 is TGTGCCAGCAGTGAAGGGACAGGGTTTGACGATGAGCAGTTCTTC.

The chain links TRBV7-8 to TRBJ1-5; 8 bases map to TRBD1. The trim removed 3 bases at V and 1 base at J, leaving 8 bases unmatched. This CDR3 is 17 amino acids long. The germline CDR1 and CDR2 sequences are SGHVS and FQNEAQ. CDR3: CASSFGIQGASNQPQHF. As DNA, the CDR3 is TGTGCCAGCAGCTTCGGAATCCAGGGGGCGAGCAATCAGCCCCAGCATTTT.

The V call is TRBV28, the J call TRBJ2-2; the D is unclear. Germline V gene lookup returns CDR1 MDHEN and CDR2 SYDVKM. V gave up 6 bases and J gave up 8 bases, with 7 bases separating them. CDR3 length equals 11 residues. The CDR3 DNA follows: TGTGCCAGCAGCCCGTTTGGGGAGCTGTTTTTT. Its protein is CASSPFGELFF.

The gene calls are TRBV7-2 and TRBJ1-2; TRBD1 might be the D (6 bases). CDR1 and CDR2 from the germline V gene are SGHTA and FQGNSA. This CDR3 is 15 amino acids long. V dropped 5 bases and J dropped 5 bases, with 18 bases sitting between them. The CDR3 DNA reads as TGTGCCAGCAGCCCAAGACAGGTGGGGCTATATGGCTACACCTTC. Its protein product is CASSPRQVGLYGYTF.

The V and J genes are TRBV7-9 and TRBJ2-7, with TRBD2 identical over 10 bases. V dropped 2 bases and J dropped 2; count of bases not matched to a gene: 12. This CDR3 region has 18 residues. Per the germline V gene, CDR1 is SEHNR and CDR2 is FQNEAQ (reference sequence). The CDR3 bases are TGTGCCAGCAGCTTAACCCCCGGGACTAGCGAGAACCCCTACGAGCAGTACTTC. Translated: CASSLTPGTSENPYEQYF.

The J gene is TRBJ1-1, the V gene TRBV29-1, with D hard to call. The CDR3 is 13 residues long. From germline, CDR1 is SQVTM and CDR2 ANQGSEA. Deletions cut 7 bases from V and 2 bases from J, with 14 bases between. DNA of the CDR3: TGCAGCGCGAGGGAAGCGGTTAACACTGAAGCTTTCTTT. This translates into CSAREAVNTEAFF. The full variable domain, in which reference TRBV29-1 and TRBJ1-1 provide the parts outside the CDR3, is SAVISQKPSRDICQRGTSLTIQCQVDSQVTMMFWYRQQPGQSLTLIATANQGSEATYESGFVIDKFPISRPNLTFSTLTVSNMSPEDSSIYLCSAREAVNTEAFFGQGTRLTVV.

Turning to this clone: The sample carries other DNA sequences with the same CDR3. The CDR3 is CASSLGADTQYF. DNA of the CDR3: TGCGCCAGCAGCTTGGGAGCAGATACGCAGTATTTT. The chain uses TRBV5-1 and TRBJ2-3, with unresolved D. CDR3 length: 12 amino acids. The V gene's germline CDR1 is SGHRS and CDR2 YFSETQ. Trimming stripped 0 bases from V and 4 bases from J, with 3 bases between. The entire variable domain, with the rest obtained from reference TRBV5-1 and TRBJ2-3, is as follows: KAGVTQTPRYLIKTRGQQVTLSCSPISGHRSVSWYQQTPGQGLQFLFEYFSETQRNKGNFPGRFSGRQFSNSRSEMNVSTLELGDSALYLCASSLGADTQYFGPGTRLTVL.

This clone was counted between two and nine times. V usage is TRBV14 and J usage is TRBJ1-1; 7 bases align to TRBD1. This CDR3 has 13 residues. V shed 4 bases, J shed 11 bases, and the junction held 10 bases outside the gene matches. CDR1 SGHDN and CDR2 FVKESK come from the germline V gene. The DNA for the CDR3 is TGTGCCAGCAGCCTTTCGGGGCGAGGGGGCGCTTTCTTT. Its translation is CASSLSGRGGAFF.

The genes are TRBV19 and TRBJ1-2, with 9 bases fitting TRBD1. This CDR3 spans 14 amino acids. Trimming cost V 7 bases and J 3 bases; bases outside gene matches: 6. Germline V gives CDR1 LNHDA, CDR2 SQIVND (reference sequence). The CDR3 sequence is CASNTGGRYYGYTF. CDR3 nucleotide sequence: TGTGCCAGTAATACAGGGGGCCGGTACTATGGCTACACCTTC.

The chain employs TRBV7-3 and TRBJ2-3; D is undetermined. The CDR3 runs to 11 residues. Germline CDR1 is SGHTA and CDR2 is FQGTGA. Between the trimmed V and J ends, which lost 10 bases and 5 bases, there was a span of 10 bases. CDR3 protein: CANLRLDTQYF. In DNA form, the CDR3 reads TGTGCCAACCTTAGACTAGATACGCAGTATTTT.

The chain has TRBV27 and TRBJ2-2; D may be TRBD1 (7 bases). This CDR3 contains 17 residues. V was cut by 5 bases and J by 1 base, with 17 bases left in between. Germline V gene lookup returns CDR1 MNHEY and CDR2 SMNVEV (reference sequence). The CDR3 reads CASSLLGGTENTGELFF. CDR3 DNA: TGTGCCAGCAGTCTCCTCGGCGGGACAGAGAACACCGGGGAGCTGTTTTTT.